Sequencing of this TCR beta chain was carried out in a study of T cells after yellow fever vaccination (dated by TCRdb to 2018 to 2020). With regard to the full study: Libraries from fractions with low cell numbers were prepared with the SMART-Seq v4 Ultra Low Input RNA kit. To follow T-cell clones before and after both primary and booster YFV17D yellow fever vaccination, bulk TCR alpha and beta repertoires underwent longitudinal sequencing. Two healthy male donors, one aged 18 to 29 and one aged 30 to 40 years, were included in the cohort. Blood was collected at multiple timepoints before and after primary and secondary immunization, and bulk PBMC replicates and cell subsets were isolated.

What the treatment or condition label conveys for this sample: live attenuated yellow fever vaccine strain. Two biological replicates of bulk PBMCs were collected at each blood-draw timepoint. PBMCs were isolated from peripheral blood using a standard Ficoll-Paque protocol. RNA was extracted with TriZol from bulk PBMCs, CD4 and CD8 fractions, and dextramer-positive and dextramer-negative fractions. This clonotype has a count of ten or more. Its antigen has not been determined. The record has no base qualities; no much larger clone is one base away. These reads were obtained on an Illumina NovaSeq 6000. TCR cDNA was synthesized by 5'RACE template switching, through which a universal primer site and unique molecular identifiers were introduced. Priming of cDNA synthesis was performed from both the TCR alpha and TCR beta constant segments. Libraries were amplified in two PCR steps, with sample barcodes and sequencing adapters added in the second step. Sequencing of the libraries was done on either Illumina HiSeq 2500 (2x100 bp) or NovaSeq (2x150 bp). The study's own analysis went as follows. MIGEC was used to demultiplex reads and collapse the reads into UMI consensus sequences, and MiXCR was used for V(D)J alignment. Vaccine-responding clonotypes were defined with edgeR using replicate PBMC samples, requiring FDR below 0.01 and a log2 fold change above 5 up to day 15. Each bulk clonotype received a CD4 or CD8 identity based on whether the sequenced CD4 or CD8 repertoire contained that clonotype at higher abundance. Clones were called with MiXCR by TCRdb after fastp trimmed the public reads at Q25, and only in-frame beta chains were retained. A single entry per CDR3 protein holds the most common genes and DNA from its merged rows. The V and J calls come from TCRdb's annotation, not from the publication. The sample profile shows about 240,000 distinct CDR3 sequences; about 3.9% of them were found once. The top ten hold approximately 18% of the sample.

CDR3 length: 14 amino acids, cysteine to phenylalanine. Only the CDR3 DNA is retained, 42 bases long and in frame from the first base. For CDR1 and CDR2, the germline V gene lists SGHRS and YFSETQ. Trimming leaves V shorter by 4 bases and J shorter by 6 bases, with the junction holding 7 bases beyond the gene matches. What the work shows at the level of the full study, not this receptor alone: The study included only two donors, which limits how far the findings can be generalized. A small share of clonotypes occurred in both CD4 and CD8 compartments, likely arising from convergent recombination. After the booster, most of the clones that had expanded following primary vaccination were detected again (96% of CD4 and around 88% of CD8), which suggests that memory was broadly maintained. The secondary T-cell response was weaker than the primary response but faster, peaking on day 5 instead of day 15. Computational filtering was needed because FACS-sorted repertoires could contain abundant contaminating clonotypes from the bulk population.

The rearranged segments are TRBV5-1 and TRBJ2-1; 7 bases in the junction line up with TRBD1. The sample in question was PBMCs, obtained 15 days after the yellow fever booster vaccination. This receptor was obtained from a man in his late teens or twenties who received the YFV17D yellow fever vaccine. The encoded CDR3 is CASSLIQGSNEQFF. The nucleotide sequence reads as follows: TGCGCCAGCAGCCTAATACAGGGGTCCAATGAGCAGTTCTTC.